This T cell receptor beta chain emerged from a study of T cell responses to AZD1222 COVID-19 vaccine (dated by TCRdb to the early 2020s). In terms of the full investigation: A total of 230 to 250 trial participants underwent TCR sequencing, of whom 207 had received two doses of AZD1222 and some 25 had received two doses of the MenACWY control vaccine. Trial participants were enrolled by age into 18-55, 56-69 and 70-plus year subgroups, with 148, 28 and 57 TCR-sequenced participants respectively. Summary of the overall study and its limitations: The vaccine-associated CD4 TCRs covered the entire spike protein, and the dominant responses fell in regions 160-218 and 743-854. Participants were mostly white British, with more females than males. The authors suggested clonal diversity may have been underestimated. Because no samples from the day 14 peak response were available, repertoires could be characterized only after the peak T cell response. Nearly half of unique spike-specific TCRs reportedly recognized epitopes outside regions mutated in the B.1.351 and B.1.1.7 variants. After two AZD1222 doses, spike-specific TCR breadth and depth were significantly higher than at day 0 and than in MenACWY recipients. Only six AZD1222 recipients were SARS-CoV-2 seropositive at baseline, limiting conclusions about previously exposed vaccinees. The 56-69-year group was small, and its depth increase did not reach significance, likely because of low power.

For this clone: Its antigen is unknown. Base qualities are not at hand, and no much larger clone is one base apart.

The CDR3 measures 16 amino acids from cysteine to phenylalanine. The entry retains the CDR3 DNA only, 48 bases that are in frame from base 1. The junction carries 9 bases between V and J, which are trimmed by 0 bases and 0 bases respectively. The germline V gene supplies CDR1 MNHEY and CDR2 SVGAGI. The CDR3 regions of human TCRbeta chains were analyzed by immunosequencing. Turning to the authors' computational methods: TCRs in the repertoires were matched against a reference library of SARS-CoV-2-specific TCRs that had been generated with the MIRA antigen-specificity platform. Breadth was defined as the fraction of unique TCRs that were SARS-CoV-2-associated. Depth was defined as the fraction of total T cells that were SARS-CoV-2-associated. Using the MIRA data, each spike-specific TCR was assigned both to the spike region to which the TCR was reactive and to a CD4 or CD8 class. Log10-transformed breadth and depth values were compared by one-way ANOVA with Sidak's multiple comparisons tests. Held by TCRdb, this immuneACCESS table contains in-frame sequences only and omits some clones. Under half of the omission traces to an unresolved V gene where checked; the cause of the rest is unknown. Clone size and the V and J calls come from that table; the DNA yielded D and trimming. This sample holds about 100,000 clones; approximately 89% were observed only once. 4% to 4.5% of the sample comes from the top ten.

The sample's time point, from its label and the paper: baseline before first vaccination. This specimen's treatment or condition label, interpreted: meningococcal conjugate vaccine given as trial control. The vaccinee samples were drawn from two UK trials, COV001 and COV002, one of which was a single-blind randomized controlled phase 2/3 trial testing AZD1222 (ChAdOx1 nCoV-19) in healthy adults. For TCRbeta chain sequencing, PBMC samples were collected from trial participants at day 0 and at day 28 after the second dose. The sequence was obtained from an adult in good health. The chain joins TRBV6-5 to TRBJ2-1, with the D call perhaps TRBD1 or TRBD2, each one matching 5 bases. The specimen was peripheral blood, collected on day 0 of MenACWY control vaccination. The CDR3 is CASSYSGTVSYNEQFF. The nucleotide sequence reads TGTGCCAGCAGTTACTCCGGGACCGTCTCCTACAATGAGCAGTTCTTC.